The present TCR beta chain was sequenced within a study of response to subunit inactivated influenza vaccine. V dropped 4 bases and J dropped 6; count of bases not matched to a gene: 12. The CDR3 has 17 residues. Germline V gene sequence: CDR1 SGDLS, CDR2 YYNGEE. A single record per CDR3 protein comes from TCRdb applying MiXCR to the RT-PCR reads. This sample has around 580,000 distinct CDR3 sequences, with approximately 10% found just once. Sequences were derived from PBMCs from blood, sampled on the day of vaccination. The receptor was isolated from a man in his forties or fifties who received an inactivated influenza vaccine. This chain uses TRBV9 with TRBJ2-1; 11 positions agree with TRBD2. The CDR3 reads CASSIRGELAGANEQFF. CDR3 bases: TGTGCCAGCAGCATCAGGGGGGAACTAGCGGGGGCCAATGAGCAGTTCTTC. Combining the CDR3 with reference TRBV9 and TRBJ2-1 gives the whole variable domain DSGVTQTPKHLITATGQRVTLRCSPRSGDLSVYWYQQSLDQGLQFLIQYYNGEERAKGNILERFSAQQFPDLHSELNLSSLELGDSALYFCASSIRGELAGANEQFFGPGTRLTVL.